This entry is about one TCR beta chain. The germline CDR1 and CDR2 sequences are LGHNA and YNFKEQ. V lost 4 bases to trimming and J lost 0 bases, with 20 bases between them. This CDR3 is built from 18 residues. Data came from immunoSEQ multiplex PCR; TCRdb stores just in-frame clones and leaves some out. The sample includes approximately 110,000 clones, almost 90% seen only once; the top ten take 0.88%. These data come from a study of blood T cell repertoires in COVID-19. The chain couples TRBV4-2 to TRBJ2-3, with D possibly matching TRBD1 (5 bases). Material: peripheral blood. This receptor was taken from a woman between 45 and 60 years old with active or convalescent COVID-19. The CDR3 reads CASSLRQTILLSTDTQYF. The CDR3 region has the DNA TGTGCCAGCAGCCTACGACAGACCATCCTATTAAGCACAGATACGCAGTATTTT.